A selection of T cell receptor beta chains follows, all from one sample in a study of cytomegalovirus exposure and HLA in healthy donors. Method: immunoSEQ multiplex PCR; TCRdb's copy keeps in-frame clones and lacks some. The profile shows roughly 270,000 clones, approximately 87% of them singletons. The sample taken for sequencing was PBMCs. These receptors were obtained from a young woman in good health and CMV-seronegative. The CDR3 runs from the conserved cysteine through the conserved F or W. Expanded clones get a size class; other rows say once, few or many, or leave the size out.

j_gene | len | v_gene | abundance | CDR3aa
TRBJ1-6 | 15 | TRBV27 | few | CASSPNPLTGSPLHF
TRBJ2-3 | 16 | TRBV6-1 | once | CASSEWASGSTDTQYF
TRBJ2-1 | 14 | TRBV5-1 | NA | CASSETGVRGEQFF
TRBJ2-5 | 17 | TRBV5-1 | NA | CASSSLPGLASQETQYF
TRBJ2-1 | 15 | TRBV5-6 | NA | CASSRTGPLAHEQFF
TRBJ1-1 | 13 | TRBV28 | few | CASSVDRNTEAFF
TRBJ1-2 | 13 | TRBV19 | NA | CASSDGANYGYTF
TRBJ2-1 | 14 | TRBV7-2 | once | CASTGLAVRNEQFF
TRBJ1-4 | 14 | TRBV12-5 | NA | CASGPHGGIEKLFF
TRBJ2-7 | 13 | TRBV28 | NA | CASRNSNAYEQYF
TRBJ2-7 | 12 | TRBV5-6 | NA | CASGNREREQYF
TRBJ2-1 | 12 | TRBV6-5 | NA | CASQRDRNEQFF